This TCR beta chain was sequenced in a study of blood T cell repertoires in COVID-19. Study summary: Acute and convalescent COVID-19 samples came from the United States, Italy and Spain. Nucleic acid was either cDNA or gDNA, and it came from T cells, B-cell-depleted T cells, or PBMCs.

This CDR3 comprises 14 residues. Germline V lookup: CDR1 MDHEN, CDR2 SYDVKM. The V gene lost 6 bases and the J gene lost 6 bases, with 14 bases spanning the gap. Methods used by the authors: Amplification with reference gene primers provided the estimates of nucleated cell counts. Produced via immunoSEQ multiplex PCR; TCRdb's table is partial and in-frame only. V, J and clone size are taken as reported in that table, and D and trimming were inferred from the DNA itself. Counted here are fewer than 250,000 clones, approximately 86% occurring once; the ten biggest clones make up 3% to 3.5%. The V and J genes are TRBV28 and TRBJ2-2; D ambiguous. The sequence was obtained from a man between 60 and 75 years old with acute or convalescent COVID-19. Material: peripheral blood. CDR3 amino acids: CASSRLSVAGELFF. CDR3 nucleotide sequence: TGTGCCAGCAGCCGGTTATCCGTCGCCGGGGAGCTGTTTTTT.